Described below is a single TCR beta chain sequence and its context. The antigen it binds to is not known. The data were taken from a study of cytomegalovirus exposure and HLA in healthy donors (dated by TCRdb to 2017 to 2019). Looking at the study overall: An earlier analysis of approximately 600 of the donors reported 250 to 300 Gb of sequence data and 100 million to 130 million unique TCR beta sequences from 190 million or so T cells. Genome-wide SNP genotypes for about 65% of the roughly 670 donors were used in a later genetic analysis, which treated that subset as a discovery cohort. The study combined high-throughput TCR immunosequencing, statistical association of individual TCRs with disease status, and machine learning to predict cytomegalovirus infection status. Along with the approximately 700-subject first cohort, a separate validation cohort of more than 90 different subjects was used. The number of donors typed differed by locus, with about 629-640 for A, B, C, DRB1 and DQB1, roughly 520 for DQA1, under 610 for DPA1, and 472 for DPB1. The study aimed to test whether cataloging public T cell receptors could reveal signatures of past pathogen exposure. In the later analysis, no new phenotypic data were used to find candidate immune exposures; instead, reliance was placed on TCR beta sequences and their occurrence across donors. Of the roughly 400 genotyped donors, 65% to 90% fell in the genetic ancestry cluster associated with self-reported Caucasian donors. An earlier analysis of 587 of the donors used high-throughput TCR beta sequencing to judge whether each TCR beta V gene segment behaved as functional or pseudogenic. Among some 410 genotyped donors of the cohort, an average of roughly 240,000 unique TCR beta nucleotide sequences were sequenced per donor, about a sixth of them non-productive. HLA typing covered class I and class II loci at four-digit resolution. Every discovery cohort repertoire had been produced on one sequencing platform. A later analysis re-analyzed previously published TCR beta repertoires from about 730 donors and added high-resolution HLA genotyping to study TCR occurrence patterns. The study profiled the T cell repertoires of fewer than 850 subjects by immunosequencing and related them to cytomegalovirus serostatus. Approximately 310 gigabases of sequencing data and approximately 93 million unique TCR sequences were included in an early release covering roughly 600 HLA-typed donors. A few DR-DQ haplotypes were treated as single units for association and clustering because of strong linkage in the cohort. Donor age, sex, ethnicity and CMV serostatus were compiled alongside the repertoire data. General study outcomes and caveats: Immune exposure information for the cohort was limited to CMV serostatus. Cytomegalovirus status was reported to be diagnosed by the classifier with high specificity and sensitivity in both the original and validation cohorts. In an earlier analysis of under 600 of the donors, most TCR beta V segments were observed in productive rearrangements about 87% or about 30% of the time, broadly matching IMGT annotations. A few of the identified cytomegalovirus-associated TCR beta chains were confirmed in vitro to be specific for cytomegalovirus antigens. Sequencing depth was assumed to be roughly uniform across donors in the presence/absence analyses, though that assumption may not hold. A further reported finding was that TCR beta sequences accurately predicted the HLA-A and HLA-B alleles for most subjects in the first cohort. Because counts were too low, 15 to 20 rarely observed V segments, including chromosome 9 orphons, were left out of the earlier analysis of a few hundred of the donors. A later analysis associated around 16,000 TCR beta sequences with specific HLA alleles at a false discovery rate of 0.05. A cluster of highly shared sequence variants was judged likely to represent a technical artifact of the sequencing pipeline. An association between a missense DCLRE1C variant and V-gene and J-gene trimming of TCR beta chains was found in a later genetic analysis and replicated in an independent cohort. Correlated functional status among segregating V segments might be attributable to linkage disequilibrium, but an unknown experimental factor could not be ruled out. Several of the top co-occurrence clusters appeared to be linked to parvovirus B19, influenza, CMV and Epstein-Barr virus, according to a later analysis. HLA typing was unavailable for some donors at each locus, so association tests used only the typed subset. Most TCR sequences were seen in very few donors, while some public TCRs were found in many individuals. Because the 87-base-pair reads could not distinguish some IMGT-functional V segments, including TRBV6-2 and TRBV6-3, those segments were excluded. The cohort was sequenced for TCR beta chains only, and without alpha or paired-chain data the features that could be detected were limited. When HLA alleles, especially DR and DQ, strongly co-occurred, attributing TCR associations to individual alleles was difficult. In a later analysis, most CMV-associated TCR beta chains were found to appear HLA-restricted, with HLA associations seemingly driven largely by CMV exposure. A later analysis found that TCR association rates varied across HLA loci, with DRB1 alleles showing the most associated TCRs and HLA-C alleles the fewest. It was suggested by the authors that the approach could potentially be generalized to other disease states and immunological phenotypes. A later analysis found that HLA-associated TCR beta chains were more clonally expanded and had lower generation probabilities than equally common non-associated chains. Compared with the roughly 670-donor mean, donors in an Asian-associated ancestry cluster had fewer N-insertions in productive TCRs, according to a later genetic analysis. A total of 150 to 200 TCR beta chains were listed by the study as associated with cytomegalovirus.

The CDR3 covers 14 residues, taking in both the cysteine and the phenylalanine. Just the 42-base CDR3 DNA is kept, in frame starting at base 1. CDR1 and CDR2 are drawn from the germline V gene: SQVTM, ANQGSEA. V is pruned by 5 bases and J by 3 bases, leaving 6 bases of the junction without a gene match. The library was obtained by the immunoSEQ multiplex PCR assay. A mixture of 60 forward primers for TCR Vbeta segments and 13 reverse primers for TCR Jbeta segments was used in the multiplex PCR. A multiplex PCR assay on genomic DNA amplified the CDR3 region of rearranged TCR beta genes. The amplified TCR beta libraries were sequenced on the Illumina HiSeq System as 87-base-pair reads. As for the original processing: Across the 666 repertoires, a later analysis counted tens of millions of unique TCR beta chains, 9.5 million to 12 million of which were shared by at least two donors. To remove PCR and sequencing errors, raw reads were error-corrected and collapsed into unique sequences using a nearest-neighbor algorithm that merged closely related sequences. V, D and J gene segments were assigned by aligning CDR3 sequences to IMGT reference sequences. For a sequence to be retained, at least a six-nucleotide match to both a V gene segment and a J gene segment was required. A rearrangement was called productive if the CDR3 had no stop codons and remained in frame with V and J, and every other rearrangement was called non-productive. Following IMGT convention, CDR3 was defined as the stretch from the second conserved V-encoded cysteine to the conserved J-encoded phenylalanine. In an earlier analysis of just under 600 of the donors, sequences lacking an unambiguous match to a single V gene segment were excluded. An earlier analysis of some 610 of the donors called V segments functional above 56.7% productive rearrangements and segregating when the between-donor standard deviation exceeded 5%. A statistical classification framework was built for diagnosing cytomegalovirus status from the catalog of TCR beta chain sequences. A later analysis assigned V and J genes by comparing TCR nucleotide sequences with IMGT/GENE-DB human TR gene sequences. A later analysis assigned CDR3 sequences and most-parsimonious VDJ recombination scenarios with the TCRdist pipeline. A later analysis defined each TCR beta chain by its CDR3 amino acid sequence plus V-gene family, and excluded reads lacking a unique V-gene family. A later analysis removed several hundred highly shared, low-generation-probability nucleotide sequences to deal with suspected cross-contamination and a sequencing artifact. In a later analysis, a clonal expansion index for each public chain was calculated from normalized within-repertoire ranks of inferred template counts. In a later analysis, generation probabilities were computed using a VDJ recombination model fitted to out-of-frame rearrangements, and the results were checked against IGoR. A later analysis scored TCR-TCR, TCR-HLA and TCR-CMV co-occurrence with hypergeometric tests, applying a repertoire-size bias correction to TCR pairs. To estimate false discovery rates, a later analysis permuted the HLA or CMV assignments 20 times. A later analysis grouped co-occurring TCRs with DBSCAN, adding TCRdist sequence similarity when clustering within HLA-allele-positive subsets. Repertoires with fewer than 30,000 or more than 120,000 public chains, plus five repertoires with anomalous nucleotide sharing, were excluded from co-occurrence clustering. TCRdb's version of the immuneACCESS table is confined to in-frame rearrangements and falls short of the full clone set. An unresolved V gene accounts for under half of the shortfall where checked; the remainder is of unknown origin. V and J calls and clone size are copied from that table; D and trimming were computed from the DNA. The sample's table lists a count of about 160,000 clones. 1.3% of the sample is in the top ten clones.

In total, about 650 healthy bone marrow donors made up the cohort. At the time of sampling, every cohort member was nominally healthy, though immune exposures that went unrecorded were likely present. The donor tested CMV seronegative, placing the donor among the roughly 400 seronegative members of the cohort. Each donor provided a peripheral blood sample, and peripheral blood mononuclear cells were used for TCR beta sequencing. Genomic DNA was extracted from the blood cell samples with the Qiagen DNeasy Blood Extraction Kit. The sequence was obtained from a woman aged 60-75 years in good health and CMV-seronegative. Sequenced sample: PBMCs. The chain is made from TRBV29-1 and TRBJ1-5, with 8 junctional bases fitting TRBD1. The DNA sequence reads TGCAGCGTTACCACAGGGGGAGACAATCAGCCCCAGCATTTT. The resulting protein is CSVTTGGDNQPQHF.